What follows is one T cell receptor beta chain and its context. The antigen is unknown. Ahead of sequencing, the ViraFEST assay grew antigen-specific CD4+ T cells using viral peptide pools. Once cultured for more than nine days, the cells underwent separation to obtain CD4+ T cells. Participants received two doses of either the BNT162b2 or mRNA-1273 vaccine. Each culture well received over 1.5 million PBMC. These cells were then cultured in IMDM with 7.5 to 10 IU/ml IL-2 and 7.5 to 10 ug/ml peptides. The sample belongs to a study of vaccination effects on CD4 cells after COVID-19. General study findings and limits: Healthy vaccinees' vaccine-induced clones included only 1 of 255 that recognized common cold coronaviruses.

TCRdb keeps only in-frame clones here, not all; method: immunoSEQ multiplex PCR. The sample consists of 23,000 or so clones, 80% to 90% of them appearing once. Germline CDR1 SGHDN, CDR2 FVKESK. V lost 4 bases to trimming and J lost 8 bases; unmatched junction nucleotides: 13. This CDR3 has 17 amino acids. The V call is TRBV14, the J call TRBJ1-4, with 10 bases aligning to TRBD1. The origin of this receptor is a human donor who received a COVID-19 vaccine. Some clones in this sample may be carry-over from other donors' samples. The sample here was CD4+ T cells from PBMCs cultured with SARS-CoV-2 spike peptides, taken after COVID-19 vaccination. The CDR3 sequence: CASSPKGQGNFGEKLFF. The DNA of the CDR3 is TGTGCCAGCAGCCCGAAGGGACAGGGGAATTTTGGAGAAAAACTGTTTTTT.